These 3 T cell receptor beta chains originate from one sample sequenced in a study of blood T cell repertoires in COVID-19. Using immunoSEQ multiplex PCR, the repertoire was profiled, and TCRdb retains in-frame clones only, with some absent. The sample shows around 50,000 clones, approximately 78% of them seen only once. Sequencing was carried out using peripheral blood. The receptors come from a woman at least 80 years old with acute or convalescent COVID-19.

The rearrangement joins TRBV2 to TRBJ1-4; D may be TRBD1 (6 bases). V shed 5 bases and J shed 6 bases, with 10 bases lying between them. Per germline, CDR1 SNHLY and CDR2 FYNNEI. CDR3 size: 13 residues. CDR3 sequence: CASSSRGDEKLFF. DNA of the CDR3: TGTGCCAGCAGTAGCAGGGGCGATGAAAAACTGTTTTTT.

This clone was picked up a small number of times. CDR3: CASSLAAGALNSPLHF. DNA of the CDR3: TGCGCCAGCAGCTTGGCCGCGGGGGCATTGAATTCACCCCTCCACTTT. This sequence joins TRBV5-1 and TRBJ1-6, with D possibly being TRBD1 (6 bases). The CDR3 covers 16 residues. The germline V and J ends were trimmed by 0 bases and 7 bases, with 14 bases remaining between them. Germline V gene data show CDR1 as SGHRS and CDR2 as YFSETQ.

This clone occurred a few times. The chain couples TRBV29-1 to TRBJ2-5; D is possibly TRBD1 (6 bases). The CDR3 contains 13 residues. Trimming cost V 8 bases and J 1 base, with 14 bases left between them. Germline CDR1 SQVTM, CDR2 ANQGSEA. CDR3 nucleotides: TGCAGCTTCAGGGGTGAGCTCCAAGAGACCCAGTACTTC. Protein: CSFRGELQETQYF.